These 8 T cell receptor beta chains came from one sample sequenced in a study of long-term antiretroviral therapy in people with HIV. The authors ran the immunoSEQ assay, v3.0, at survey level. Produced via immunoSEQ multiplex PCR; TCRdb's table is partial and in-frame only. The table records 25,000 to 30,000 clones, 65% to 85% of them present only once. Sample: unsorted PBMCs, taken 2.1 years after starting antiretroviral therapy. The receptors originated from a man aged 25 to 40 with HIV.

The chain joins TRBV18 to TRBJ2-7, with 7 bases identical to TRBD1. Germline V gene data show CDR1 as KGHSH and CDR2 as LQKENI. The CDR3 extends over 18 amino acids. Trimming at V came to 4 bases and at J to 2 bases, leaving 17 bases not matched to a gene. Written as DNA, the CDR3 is TGTGCCAGCTCACTAAACAAAGGGTCACAGGGGCACACCTACGAGCAGTACTTC. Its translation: CASSLNKGSQGHTYEQYF.

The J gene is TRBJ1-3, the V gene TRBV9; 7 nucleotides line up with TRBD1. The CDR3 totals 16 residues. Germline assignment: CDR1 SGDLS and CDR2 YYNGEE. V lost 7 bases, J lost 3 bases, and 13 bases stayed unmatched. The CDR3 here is CASGKLPGGLGNTIYF. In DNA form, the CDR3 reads TGTGCCAGCGGCAAATTACCAGGGGGGCTTGGAAACACCATATATTTT.

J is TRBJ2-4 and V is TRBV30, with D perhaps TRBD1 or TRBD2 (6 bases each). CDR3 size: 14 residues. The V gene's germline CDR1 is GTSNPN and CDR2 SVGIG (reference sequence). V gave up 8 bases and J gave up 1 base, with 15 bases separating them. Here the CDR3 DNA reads TGTGCCCTGGGGGGCCCGGGCGCCAAAAACATTCAGTACTTC. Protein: CALGGPGAKNIQYF.

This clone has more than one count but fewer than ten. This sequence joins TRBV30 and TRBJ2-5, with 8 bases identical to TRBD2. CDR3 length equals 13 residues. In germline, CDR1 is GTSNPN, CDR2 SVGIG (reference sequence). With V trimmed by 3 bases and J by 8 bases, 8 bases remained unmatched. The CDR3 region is CAWSPAGAPTQYF. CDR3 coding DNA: TGTGCCTGGAGCCCAGCGGGAGCCCCCACCCAGTACTTC.

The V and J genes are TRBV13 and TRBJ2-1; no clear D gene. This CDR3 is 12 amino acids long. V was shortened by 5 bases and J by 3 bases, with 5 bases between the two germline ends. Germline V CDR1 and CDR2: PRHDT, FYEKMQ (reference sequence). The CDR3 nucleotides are TGTGCCAGCAGCGGAAACTACAATGAGCAGTTCTTC. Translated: CASSGNYNEQFF.

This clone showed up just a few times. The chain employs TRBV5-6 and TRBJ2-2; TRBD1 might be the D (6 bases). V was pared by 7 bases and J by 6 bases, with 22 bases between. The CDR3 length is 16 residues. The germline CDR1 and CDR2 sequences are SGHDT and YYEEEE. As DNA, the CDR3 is TGTGCCAGCGTAGGAACAGGGCTAACGGCTCCCGGGGAGCTGTTTTTT. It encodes CASVGTGLTAPGELFF.

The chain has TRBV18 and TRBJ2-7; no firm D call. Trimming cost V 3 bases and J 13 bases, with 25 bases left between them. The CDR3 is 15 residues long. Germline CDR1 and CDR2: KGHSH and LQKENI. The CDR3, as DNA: TGTGCCAGCTCACCTTCGACCCAACCCCTCACCGCAGTATACTTC. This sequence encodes CASSPSTQPLTAVYF.

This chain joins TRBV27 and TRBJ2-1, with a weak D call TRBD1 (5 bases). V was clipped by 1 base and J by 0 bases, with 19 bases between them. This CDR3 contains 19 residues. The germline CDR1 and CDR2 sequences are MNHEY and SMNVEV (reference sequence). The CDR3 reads CASSLLSPRGMGSYNEQFF. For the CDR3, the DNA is TGTGCCAGCAGTTTATTATCCCCTAGGGGTATGGGCTCCTACAATGAGCAGTTCTTC.